Sequencing of this T cell receptor (beta chain) was carried out in a study of control samples from healthy donors and cancer patients. CDR1 SNHLY and CDR2 FYNNEI come from the germline V gene. V gave up 4 bases and J gave up 3 bases, with 12 bases separating them. This CDR3 contains 14 residues. The data were produced by immunoSEQ multiplex PCR, yet TCRdb's version contains in-frame clones alone and is incomplete. The data show under 100,000 clones, with approximately 93% seen just once and about 1.5% held by the top ten. Sequenced sample: blood. The sequence came from a woman in her twenties or thirties in good health. The chain joins TRBV2 to TRBJ1-1, with D perhaps matching TRBD1 (5 bases). CDR3 protein: CASSVKGRDTEAFF. The CDR3 nucleotides read TGTGCCAGCAGTGTGAAGGGGCGAGACACTGAAGCTTTCTTT.